This T cell receptor (beta chain) was recorded in a study of PD-L1 blockade in urothelial cancer. Repertoires were generated with immunoSEQ multiplex PCR, while TCRdb's copy carries only in-frame clones and drops some. The table records about 56,000 clones, roughly 86% of them present only once. CDR1 SQVTM and CDR2 ANQGSEA come from the germline V gene. The CDR3 runs 15 residues. Trimming took 2 bases from V and 5 from J; bases not matched to a gene: 7. The TCR was taken from a man aged 50 to 60 with urothelial cancer. Sample: PBMCs, taken around atezolizumab (anti-PD-L1) treatment. This sequence joins TRBV29-1 and TRBJ2-3; TRBD2 aligns across 10 bases. The chain's CDR3 is CSVELASGRIDTQYF. The CDR3 coding sequence is TGCAGCGTTGAATTGGCTAGCGGGAGAATAGATACGCAGTATTTT.